This T cell receptor (beta chain) came from a study of vaccination effects on CD4 cells after COVID-19. At the level of the study: BNT162b2 vaccine or mRNA-1273 vaccine was given to participants in two doses. Study findings and constraints: Spike-reactive clones present post-vaccine in convalescents were predominantly new vaccine-induced clones.

Expansion of antigen-specific CD4+ T cells with viral peptide pools was carried out by the ViraFEST assay before sequencing. When nine to ten days of culture had elapsed, CD4+ T cells were isolated. The individual was infected with SARS-CoV-2 between March and December 2020, as confirmed by PCR. Days 3 and 7 saw half the medium replaced with IL-2 medium. From germline, CDR1 is SGHNT and CDR2 YENEEA. Trimming removed 5 bases from V and 9 bases from J; junction bases left unmatched: 9. CDR3 length: 16 amino acids. This clone was recorded only once. Antigen unknown. Method: immunoSEQ multiplex PCR; TCRdb's copy keeps in-frame clones and lacks some. The sample carries 30,000 or so clones, approximately 70% recorded once.

The genes are TRBV11-3 and TRBJ2-1, with TRBD2 identical over 14 bases. This specimen consisted of CD4+ T cells from PBMCs cultured with a peptide pool, obtained before COVID-19 vaccination. The receptor was isolated from a human donor who had a prior SARS-CoV-2 infection. CDR3 in amino acids: CASSQKAGLAGGEQFF. The CDR3 region has the DNA TGTGCCAGCAGCCAAAAGGCTGGACTAGCGGGAGGTGAGCAGTTCTTC.